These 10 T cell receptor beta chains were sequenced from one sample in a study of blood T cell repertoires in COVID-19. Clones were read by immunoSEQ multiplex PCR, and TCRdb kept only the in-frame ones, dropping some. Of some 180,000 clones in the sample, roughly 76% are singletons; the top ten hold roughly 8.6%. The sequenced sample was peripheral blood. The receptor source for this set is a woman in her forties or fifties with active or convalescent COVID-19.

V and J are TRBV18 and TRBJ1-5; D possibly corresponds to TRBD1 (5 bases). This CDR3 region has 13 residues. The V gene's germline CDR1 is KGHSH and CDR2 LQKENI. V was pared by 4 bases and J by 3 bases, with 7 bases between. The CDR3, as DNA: TGTGCCAGCTCACAGGGGATCAATCAGCCCCAGCATTTT. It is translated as CASSQGINQPQHF.

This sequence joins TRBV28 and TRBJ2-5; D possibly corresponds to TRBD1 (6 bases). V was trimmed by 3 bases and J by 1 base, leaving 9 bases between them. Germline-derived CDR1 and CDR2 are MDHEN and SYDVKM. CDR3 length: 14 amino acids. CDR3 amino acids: CASSLSQGQETQYF. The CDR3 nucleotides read TGTGCCAGCAGTTTGTCACAGGGCCAAGAGACCCAGTACTTC.

The chain's CDR3 is CASSYSTPEEAYEQYF. CDR3 nucleotide sequence: TGTGCCAGCAGTTACTCGACGCCGGAGGAGGCCTACGAGCAGTACTTC. The J gene is TRBJ2-7, the V gene TRBV6-5; tentative D call: TRBD2 (5 bases). Germline CDR1 is MNHEY and CDR2 is SVGAGI. This CDR3 has 16 amino acids. V was shortened by 0 bases and J by 2 bases, with 14 bases between the two germline ends.

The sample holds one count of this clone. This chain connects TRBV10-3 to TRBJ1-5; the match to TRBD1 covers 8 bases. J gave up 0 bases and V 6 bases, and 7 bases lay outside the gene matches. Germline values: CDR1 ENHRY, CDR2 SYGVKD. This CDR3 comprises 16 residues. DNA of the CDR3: TGTGCCATCAGGGGAGGACAGGGCGGTAGCAATCAGCCCCAGCATTTT. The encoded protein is CAIRGGQGGSNQPQHF.

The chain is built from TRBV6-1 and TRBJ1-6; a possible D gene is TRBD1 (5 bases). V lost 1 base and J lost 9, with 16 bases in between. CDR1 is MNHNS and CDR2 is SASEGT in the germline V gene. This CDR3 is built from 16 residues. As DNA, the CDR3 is TGTGCCAGCAGTGAAGACCTAAGGGGTGATGGTTCACCCCTCCACTTT. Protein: CASSEDLRGDGSPLHF.

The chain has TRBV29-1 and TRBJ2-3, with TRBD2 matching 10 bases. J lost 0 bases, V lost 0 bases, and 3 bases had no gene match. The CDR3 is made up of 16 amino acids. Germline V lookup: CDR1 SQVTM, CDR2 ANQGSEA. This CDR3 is CSVEDPTSGSTDTQYF. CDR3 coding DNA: TGCAGCGTTGAAGACCCGACTAGCGGGAGCACAGATACGCAGTATTTT.

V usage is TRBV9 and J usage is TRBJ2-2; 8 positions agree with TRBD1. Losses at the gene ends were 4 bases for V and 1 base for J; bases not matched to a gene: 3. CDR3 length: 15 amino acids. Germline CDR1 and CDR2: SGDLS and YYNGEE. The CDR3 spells CASSQGARNTGELFF. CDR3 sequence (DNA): TGTGCCAGCAGCCAGGGGGCGCGGAACACCGGGGAGCTGTTTTTT. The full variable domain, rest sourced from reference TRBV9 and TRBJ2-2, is DSGVTQTPKHLITATGQRVTLRCSPRSGDLSVYWYQQSLDQGLQFLIQYYNGEERAKGNILERFSAQQFPDLHSELNLSSLELGDSALYFCASSQGARNTGELFFGEGSRLTVL.

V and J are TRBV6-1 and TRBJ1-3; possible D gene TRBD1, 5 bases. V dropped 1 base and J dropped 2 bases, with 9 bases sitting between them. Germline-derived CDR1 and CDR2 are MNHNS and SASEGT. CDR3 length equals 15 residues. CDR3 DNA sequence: TGTGCCAGCAGTGAAGTATCCAGGGCTGGAAACACCATATATTTT. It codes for CASSEVSRAGNTIYF.

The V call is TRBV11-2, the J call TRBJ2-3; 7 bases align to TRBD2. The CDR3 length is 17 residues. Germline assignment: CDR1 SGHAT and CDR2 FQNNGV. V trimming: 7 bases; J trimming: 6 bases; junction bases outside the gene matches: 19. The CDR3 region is CASTVVAGRAGWDTQYF. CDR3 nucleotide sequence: TGTGCCAGCACCGTTGTCGCCGGGCGAGCGGGGTGGGATACGCAGTATTTT. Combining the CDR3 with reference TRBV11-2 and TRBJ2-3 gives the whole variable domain EAGVAQSPRYKIIEKRQSVAFWCNPISGHATLYWYQQILGQGPKLLIQFQNNGVVDDSQLPKDRFSAERLKGVDSTLKIQPAKLEDSAVYLCASTVVAGRAGWDTQYFGPGTRLTVL.

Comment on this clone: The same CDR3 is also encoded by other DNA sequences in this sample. The CDR3 is CASSRGNQPQHF. The DNA of the CDR3 is TGTGCCAGCAGCCGAGGCAATCAGCCCCAGCATTTT. The chain couples TRBV7-9 to TRBJ1-5; D is unclear. The V end lost 5 bases, the J end lost 2 bases, and 4 bases lay between the germline ends. CDR1 is SEHNR and CDR2 is FQNEAQ in the germline V gene (reference sequence). The CDR3 spans 12 residues.